The text below deals with one TCR beta chain. Its antigen is undetermined. As an off-target read in a library built for alpha chains, this beta chain has a frequency of little significance. Germline lookup yields CDR1 SGHRS and CDR2 YFSETQ. The V end was cut by 5 bases, the J end by 8 bases, with 19 bases between. This CDR3 has 14 residues. As for time point: sample taken at primary tumor resection. The donor group consisted of over 60 patients who had untreated, early-stage non-small cell lung cancer. TCRs were sequenced from unsorted whole RNA of tumor, nontumor lung or PBMC. The data derive from a study of spatial heterogeneity in lung cancer. General study points: Estimates put coverage of tumor T cells approximately 7% for alpha and more than 11% for beta chains. Ubiquitous and regional expanded TCR counts mirrored ubiquitous and regional nonsynonymous mutation counts, respectively. Tumoral mutation counts were tracked by counts of expanded intratumoral alpha and beta TCRs.

TCRdb processed the 5' RACE reads anew with MiXCR; each CDR3 protein has one entry. The profile covers 12,000 or so distinct CDR3 sequences, with 5.1% appearing a single time and roughly 24% taken by the ten largest. The clonotype comes from a male donor with early-stage non-small cell lung cancer. The chain is built from TRBV5-1 and TRBJ1-2; unclear D gene. This specimen was lung tumor tissue, taken at surgery. The CDR3 is CASSSDGLLGGYTF. The CDR3 DNA sequence: TGCGCCAGCAGTTCAGACGGCCTTCTTGGCGGCTACACCTTC.